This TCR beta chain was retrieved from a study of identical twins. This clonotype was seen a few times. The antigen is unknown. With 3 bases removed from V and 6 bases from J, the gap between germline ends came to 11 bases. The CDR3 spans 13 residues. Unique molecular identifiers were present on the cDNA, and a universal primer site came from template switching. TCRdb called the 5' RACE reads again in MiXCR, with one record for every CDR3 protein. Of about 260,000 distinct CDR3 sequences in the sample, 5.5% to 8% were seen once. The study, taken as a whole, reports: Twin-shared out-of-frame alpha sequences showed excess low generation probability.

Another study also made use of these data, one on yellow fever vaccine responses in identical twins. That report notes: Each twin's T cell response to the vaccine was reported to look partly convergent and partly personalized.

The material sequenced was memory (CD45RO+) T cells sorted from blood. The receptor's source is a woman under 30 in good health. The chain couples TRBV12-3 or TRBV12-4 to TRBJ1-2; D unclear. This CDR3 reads CASSFSTFDGYTF. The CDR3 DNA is TGTGCCAGCAGTTTTAGCACATTTGATGGCTACACCTTC.